In its sample, the clone carrying this TCR beta chain was seen once. From germline, CDR1 is MNHEY and CDR2 SVGEGT. The length of the CDR3 is 16 residues. J gave up 2 bases and V 0 bases, and 5 bases lay outside the gene matches. This sample stems from a study of blood T cell repertoires in COVID-19. Assay: immunoSEQ multiplex PCR; the TCRdb copy retains only in-frame clones and omits some. The table records fewer than 300,000 clones, roughly 85% of them present only once. Sequencing used peripheral blood. The receptor's source is a woman younger than 35 with acute or convalescent COVID-19. The chain has TRBV6-2 or TRBV6-3 and TRBJ2-7, with 9 bases matching TRBD2. CDR3 region: CASSYSHIAGAYEQYF. The CDR3 region has the DNA TGTGCCAGCAGTTACTCCCATATAGCGGGAGCCTACGAGCAGTACTTC.